This is a list of T cell receptor beta chains from one sample in a study of regulatory T cells in long-lasting Graves disease. TCRdb ran MiXCR on the multiplex PCR reads and lists one entry per CDR3 protein. The data contain roughly 610,000 distinct CDR3 sequences, 15% to 20% of them singletons. These data were also reused for a study on T cells in Graves' hyperthyroidism and ophthalmopathy.

Source: peripheral blood mononuclear cells (PBMCs), taken at new diagnosis, from a patient treated with antithyroid drugs. The origin of the receptors is a man between 18 and 35 years old with Graves disease. The CDR3 runs from the conserved cysteine through the conserved F or W. Each record gives: D gene, V gene, clone size, J gene, CDR3 protein, CDR3 DNA. D genes are given only for firm matches. Clone sizes are given selectively: once, few, many, or a class where the clone is expanded.

D: .
V: TRBV4-2
size: many
J: TRBJ2-3
CDR3: CASSRHRNTDTQYF
DNA: TGTGCCAGCAGCCGTCACAGGAACACAGATACGCAGTATTTT

D: .
V: TRBV12-3/TRBV12-4
size: many
J: TRBJ1-5
CDR3: CASSWTVSNQPQHF
DNA: TGTGCCAGCAGTTGGACAGTTAGCAATCAGCCCCAGCATTTT

D: .
V: TRBV3-1
size: many
J: TRBJ2-2
CDR3: CASRNRENTGELFF
DNA: TGTGCCAGCAGAAACAGGGAAAACACCGGGGAGCTGTTTTTT

D: TRBD2
V: TRBV6-2/TRBV6-3
size: many
J: TRBJ2-7
CDR3: CASSYSGTSGAEQYF
DNA: TGTGCCAGCAGTTACTCGGGGACTAGCGGGGCCGAGCAGTACTTC

D: TRBD2
V: TRBV28
size: few
J: TRBJ2-2
CDR3: CASSLNREVGGELFF
DNA: TGTGCCAGCAGTTTGAATCGGGAGGTAGGCGGGGAGCTGTTTTTT

D: .
V: TRBV11-2
size: many
J: TRBJ2-1
CDR3: CASSLYGRVDEQFF
DNA: TGTGCCAGCAGCTTATACGGGCGGGTAGATGAGCAGTTCTTC

D: TRBD1
V: TRBV6-1
size: few
J: TRBJ1-4
CDR3: CASSEGQGFEKLFF
DNA: TGTGCCAGCAGTGAAGGACAGGGGTTTGAAAAACTGTTTTTT

D: .
V: TRBV10-3
size: .
J: TRBJ1-4
CDR3: CAISVQGLGTNEKLFF
DNA: TGTGCCATCAGTGTCCAAGGGTTAGGAACTAATGAAAAACTGTTTTTT

D: .
V: TRBV30
size: many
J: TRBJ2-2
CDR3: CAWGRTGTGELFF
DNA: TGTGCCTGGGGACGCACAGGAACCGGGGAGCTGTTTTTT

D: TRBD1
V: TRBV27
size: many
J: TRBJ1-2
CDR3: CASRGTGFTLTHF
DNA: TGTGCCAGCAGGGGGACAGGTTTTACCTTAACCCACTTC

D: .
V: TRBV12-3/TRBV12-4
size: many
J: TRBJ1-4
CDR3: CASSFGASKHEKLFF
DNA: TGTGCCAGCAGTTTCGGGGCCTCGAAGCATGAAAAACTGTTTTTT

D: TRBD1
V: TRBV7-9
size: many
J: TRBJ2-1
CDR3: CASSFMWTGLTNFQFF
DNA: TGTGCCAGCAGCTTCATGTGGACAGGCCTGACCAACTTTCAGTTCTTC

D: .
V: TRBV4-1
size: .
J: TRBJ2-1
CDR3: CASSPRPGTINEQFF
DNA: TGCGCCAGCAGCCCCCGGCCAGGGACCATTAATGAGCAGTTCTTC

D: TRBD2
V: TRBV4-2
size: once
J: TRBJ2-5
CDR3: CASSQDFLAASPIRETRYF
DNA: TGTGCCAGCAGCCAAGATTTTCTAGCGGCGTCACCAATCAGGGAGACCCGGTACTTC

D: .
V: TRBV3-1
size: many
J: TRBJ1-2
CDR3: CAVRDSNYGYTF
DNA: TGTGCCGTCAGGGACTCTAACTATGGCTACACCTTC

D: .
V: TRBV4-1
size: few
J: TRBJ2-7
CDR3: CASSPTSEFPRYEQYF
DNA: TGCGCCAGCAGCCCCACCTCAGAGTTTCCCCGTTACGAGCAGTACTTC

D: .
V: TRBV6-1
size: .
J: TRBJ1-1
CDR3: CASSEGAAEAFF
DNA: TGTGCCAGCAGTGAGGGGGCAGCTGAAGCTTTCTTT

D: TRBD1
V: TRBV19
size: .
J: TRBJ2-7
CDR3: CTSLAPGQPSYEQYF
DNA: TGTACCAGTCTCGCCCCGGGACAGCCAAGCTACGAGCAGTACTTC

D: TRBD1
V: TRBV12-5
size: many
J: TRBJ1-2
CDR3: CASGLAGTALGYTF
DNA: TGTGCTAGTGGTTTGGCCGGGACAGCCTTAGGCTACACCTTC

D: TRBD2
V: TRBV4-1
size: .
J: TRBJ2-1
CDR3: CASSQLGTTNEQFF
DNA: TGCGCCAGCAGCCAGCTAGGGACTACCAATGAGCAGTTCTTC

D: TRBD2
V: TRBV12-3/TRBV12-4
size: many
J: TRBJ2-1
CDR3: CASSSPLTSGGEQFF
DNA: TGTGCCAGCAGTTCGCCATTGACTAGCGGTGGAGAGCAGTTCTTC

D: .
V: TRBV5-1
size: .
J: TRBJ2-7
CDR3: CASSPDDKRAYGIALGYF
DNA: TGCGCCAGCAGCCCGGACGATAAAAGGGCCTACGGTATCGCCCTTGGGTACTTC